Following are 9 T cell receptor beta chains from one sample sequenced in a study of CD8+ T cells in alopecia areata. Treatment reported: oral pan-JAK inhibitor, 5-10 mg twice daily. Investigators isolated RNA and reverse transcribed it into cDNA to act as the sequencing template. Profiled with immunoSEQ multiplex PCR; TCRdb holds only in-frame clones, not every one. The sample shows around 300,000 clones, around three fifths of them seen only once. This material consisted of CD4+ T cells sorted from blood, taken at week 52, from a patient treated with tofacitinib. These receptors were taken from a human donor with alopecia areata.

This clone was observed a few times. The rearrangement joins TRBV7-9 to TRBJ2-1; 11 bases match TRBD2. V lost 5 bases to trimming and J lost 7 bases; unmatched junction nucleotides: 7. Germline values: CDR1 SEHNR, CDR2 FQNEAQ (reference sequence). The CDR3 sequence is 15 residues long. The CDR3 protein is CASSRYSGGENEQFF. In DNA form, the CDR3 reads TGTGCCAGCAGCCGCTATAGCGGGGGGGAAAATGAGCAGTTCTTC.

The J gene is TRBJ2-7, the V gene TRBV5-5; D assignment may be TRBD1 or TRBD2 (5 bases each). In germline, CDR1 is SGHKS, CDR2 YYEKEE (reference sequence). V gave up 0 bases and J gave up 12 bases, with 22 bases separating them. The CDR3 consists of 15 residues. The CDR3 region has the DNA TGTGCCAGCAGCTTGGGAGGGGCCTTCGAACGAGCACGGTACTTC. This sequence encodes CASSLGGAFERARYF.

This sequence joins TRBV5-6 and TRBJ1-2; D remains ambiguous. Trimming cost V 0 bases and J 5 bases, with 11 bases left between them. The germline V gene has CDR1 SGHDT and CDR2 YYEEEE. CDR3 length: 14 amino acids. CDR3 sequence (DNA): TGTGCCAGCAGCTTGGAGGCAGGATCGTATGGCTACACCTTC. This sequence encodes CASSLEAGSYGYTF.

This clone has a handful of counts. The chain has TRBV13 and TRBJ2-5, with 14 bases aligning to TRBD2. This CDR3 has 15 amino acids. Germline CDR1 and CDR2: PRHDT and FYEKMQ (reference sequence). V shed 5 bases and J 6 bases; nucleotides not matched to a gene: 5. DNA for the CDR3: TGTGCCAGCAGCCAATGGACTAGCGGGGGGAAGACCCAGTACTTC. It specifies CASSQWTSGGKTQYF.

The chain employs TRBV7-2 and TRBJ2-1; TRBD2 agrees at 7 bases. Germline lookup yields CDR1 SGHTA and CDR2 FQGNSA. Losses at the gene ends were 2 bases for V and 6 bases for J; bases not matched to a gene: 4. The CDR3 is 14 residues long. The CDR3 DNA reads TGTGCCAGCAGCTTATTACCTAGCGGCAATGAGCAGTTCTTC. Amino acid sequence: CASSLLPSGNEQFF.

This chain uses TRBV5-1 with TRBJ2-1; D remains ambiguous. The germline V and J ends were trimmed by 3 bases and 15 bases, with 16 bases remaining between them. Per the germline V gene, CDR1 is SGHRS and CDR2 is YFSETQ. This CDR3 has 12 residues. CDR3 sequence reads: CASSSRPGFPFF. CDR3 nucleotide sequence: TGCGCCAGCAGCTCCCGGCCGGGCTTTCCGTTCTTC.

This chain links TRBV29-1 with TRBJ1-1; D is unclear. V lost 8 bases to trimming and J lost 1 base, with 14 bases between them. The CDR3 has 13 amino acids. Germline V gives CDR1 SQVTM, CDR2 ANQGSEA. CDR3 coding DNA: TGCAGCCAATCAAGGTTGGGGAACACTGAAGCTTTCTTT. This sequence encodes CSQSRLGNTEAFF.

The genes are TRBV29-1 and TRBJ2-5, with D possibly being TRBD2 (5 bases). The CDR3 has 12 amino acids. Germline values: CDR1 SQVTM, CDR2 ANQGSEA. Deletions cut 3 bases from V and 4 bases from J, with 9 bases between. The CDR3 is CSVDREGETQYF. Written as DNA, the CDR3 is TGCAGCGTTGATAGAGAGGGAGAGACCCAGTACTTC. The full variable domain, with the rest looked up from reference TRBV29-1 and TRBJ2-5, is SAVISQKPSRDICQRGTSLTIQCQVDSQVTMMFWYRQQPGQSLTLIATANQGSEATYESGFVIDKFPISRPNLTFSTLTVSNMSPEDSSIYLCSVDREGETQYFGPGTRLLVL.

V usage is TRBV30 and J usage is TRBJ2-4, with D uncertain. From germline, CDR1 is GTSNPN and CDR2 SVGIG (reference sequence). The V end lost 2 bases, the J end lost 7 bases, and 18 bases lay between the germline ends. The CDR3 is 15 residues long. The CDR3 sequence: CAWSSTKRLRNIQYF. In DNA form, the CDR3 reads TGTGCCTGGAGTTCCACTAAGAGACTTAGGAACATTCAGTACTTC.